This TCR beta chain came from a study of T cells expressing NK-cell markers. Study-level background: Investigators obtained TCR beta repertoires from sorted CD3+CD56+NKG2C+, CD3+CD56+NKG2C- and CD3+CD56-NKG2C+ T cells.

TCR beta libraries carry UMIs added by 5'RACE template switching. TCRdb re-called the 5' RACE reads; one entry per CDR3 protein, DNA not given. Its clone listing holds about 390,000 distinct CDR3 sequences. The TCR originated in a woman between 50 and 59 years old in good health. The sample consisted of blood T cells: a sorted CD56 or NKG2C T cell subset, CD4+ or CD8+ T cells, or bulk PBMC T cells (not recorded which).

The CDR3 region is CASSEAVAEKLFF. The chain combines TRBV2 with TRBJ1-4. The germline CDR1 and CDR2 sequences are SNHLY and FYNNEI. CDR3 size: 13 residues.